Listed below are T cell receptor beta chains from one sample, sequenced in a study of shared clonotypes between healthy human individuals. The assay was immunoSEQ multiplex PCR, and TCRdb's table has in-frame clones only and misses some. The sample has over a million clones, around 98.5% seen once. Material: naive CD4+ T cells sorted from blood. The receptors stem from a man between 25 and 39 years old in good health. The CDR3 runs from the conserved cysteine through the conserved F or W. The D gene is left open where the match is weak. Part of the rows lack a size; the others show once, few, many or a class for expanded clones.

>.|.|TRBJ1-4|TRBV9
TGTGCCAGCAGCGTGGGACGAACAACTAATGAAAAACTGTTTTTT
CASSVGRTTNEKLFF
>.|.|TRBJ2-6|TRBV5-1
TGCGCCAGCAGCTTGGAAATTGGAGGGACTCGTGGGGCCAACGTCCTGACTTTC
CASSLEIGGTRGANVLTF
>.|.|TRBJ2-5|TRBV29-1
TGCAGCGTTGCCAGCCAAGAGACCCAGTACTTC
CSVASQETQYF
>.|.|TRBJ2-7|TRBV28
TGTGCCAGCAGTGCGCGACAGACCACCATCTACGAGCAGTACTTC
CASSARQTTIYEQYF
>.|.|TRBJ2-5|TRBV7-9
TGTGCCAGCAGCTTAAACACCTGGGACGAGACCCAGTACTTC
CASSLNTWDETQYF
>.|.|TRBJ2-5|TRBV28
TGTGCCAGCAGTTTTCCCCGGACTATCGTTGAAGAGACCCAGTACTTC
CASSFPRTIVEETQYF
>.|TRBD1|TRBJ2-2|TRBV5-4
TGTGCCAGCAGCTCAGGACAGGGTCGGACGAACACCGGGGAGCTGTTTTTT
CASSSGQGRTNTGELFF
>.|.|TRBJ2-7|TRBV28
TGTGCCAGCACGCCGGCCAGTACCTACGAGCAGTACTTC
CASTPASTYEQYF
>.|TRBD1|TRBJ2-7|TRBV11-2
TGTGCCAGCAGCTTAGTTCTCAGGGGGCGTTACGAGCAGTACTTC
CASSLVLRGRYEQYF
>once|.|TRBJ2-5|TRBV2
TGTGCCAGCAGCCCCGTAGAGACCCAGTACTTC
CASSPVETQYF
>.|TRBD2|TRBJ2-7|TRBV29-1
TGCAGCGCCTCTATAGCGGGATTCAACGAGCAGTACTTC
CSASIAGFNEQYF
>.|TRBD2|TRBJ2-7|TRBV6-6
TGTGCCAGCAGGTTAGCGGGAGAGTCCTACGAGCAGTACTTC
CASRLAGESYEQYF
>.|TRBD1|TRBJ2-1|TRBV6-1
TGTGCCAGCAGTGATCGACAGGGATTAACGGATGAGCAGTTCTTC
CASSDRQGLTDEQFF
>.|.|TRBJ2-6|TRBV5-1
TGCGCCAGCAGCTTGGAGCTGAGTGGGGCCAACGTCCTGACTTTC
CASSLELSGANVLTF
>.|.|TRBJ2-3|TRBV29-1
TGCAGCGTTGTCGGCGGTCGTGGGGTAGATACGCAGTATTTT
CSVVGGRGVDTQYF
>.|TRBD2|TRBJ2-1|TRBV5-1
TGCGCCAGCAGCTTGGGACTAGCGGGAGCCCTTTACAATGAGCAGTTCTTC
CASSLGLAGALYNEQFF
>.|.|TRBJ1-3|TRBV7-9
TGTGCCAGCAGCTTAGTGTCGGGGATTGGAAACACCATATATTTT
CASSLVSGIGNTIYF
>.|.|TRBJ1-3|TRBV14
TGTGCCAGCAACGAGAACTCTGGAAACACCATATATTTT
CASNENSGNTIYF
>.|TRBD1|TRBJ2-4|TRBV7-9
TGTGCCAGCAGCTCCAGGGGGCGCGGAAACATTCAGTACTTC
CASSSRGRGNIQYF
>.|.|TRBJ2-5|TRBV2
TGTGCCAGCAGGGGTGACTTGGTAGAGACCCAGTACTTC
CASRGDLVETQYF
>once|.|TRBJ1-2|TRBV10-1
TGCGCCAGCCGCGCCTCGGATTATGGCTACACCTTC
CASRASDYGYTF
>.|.|TRBJ2-7|TRBV2
TGTGCCAGCAGACGAATGTCTGGAGAATACGAGCAGTACTTC
CASRRMSGEYEQYF
>.|TRBD1|TRBJ1-4|TRBV5-1
TGCGCCAGCAGCCCCCTGGGGACAGCTGAAAAACTGTTTTTT
CASSPLGTAEKLFF
>.|TRBD2|TRBJ2-7|TRBV9
TGTGCCAGCAGCGCATCCGGGACTAGCGTCGAGCAGTACTTC
CASSASGTSVEQYF
>.|TRBD1|TRBJ1-2|TRBV11-2
TGTGCCAGCAGCTTGGTATCAGGGGGCGGTGGCTACACCTTC
CASSLVSGGGGYTF
>.|TRBD2|TRBJ2-3|TRBV27
TGTGCCAGCAGTTTTGCTAGCGGACTCGATACGCAGTATTTT
CASSFASGLDTQYF
>.|TRBD1|TRBJ2-7|TRBV2
TGTGCCAGCAGTGAACTAGGACAGGGAATCTACGAGCAGTACTTC
CASSELGQGIYEQYF
>.|.|TRBJ2-3|TRBV4-1
TGCGCCAGCAGCCAAGATACTGAGGATACGCAGTATTTT
CASSQDTEDTQYF
>once|.|TRBJ2-2|TRBV9
TGTGCCAGCAGCGTCGTCCCCCCGTCTGGGGAGCTGTTTTTT
CASSVVPPSGELFF
>once|.|TRBJ1-4|TRBV29-1
TGCAGCGTTGAAGAAGGCGAAAAACTGTTTTTT
CSVEEGEKLFF
>.|TRBD1|TRBJ1-4|TRBV4-3
TGCGCCAGCAGCCAACATGCGGGACAGGTGGATGAAAAACTGTTTTTT
CASSQHAGQVDEKLFF
>.|TRBD1|TRBJ2-7|TRBV11-3
TGTGCCAGCAGCTTAGCTCCTAAGGGACAGGCCTTCTACGAGCAGTACTTC
CASSLAPKGQAFYEQYF
>.|.|TRBJ1-5|TRBV10-2
TGCGCCAGCAGAGAGACAGGAATTAGCAATCAGCCCCAGCATTTT
CASRETGISNQPQHF
>.|.|TRBJ2-2|TRBV7-3
TGTGCCAGCAGCTTAAAGGGGTGGGCCGGGGAGCTGTTTTTT
CASSLKGWAGELFF
>once|TRBD1|TRBJ2-5|TRBV5-6
TGTGCCAGCAGCGTCACCCAAGGGACAGAAGAGACCCAGTACTTC
CASSVTQGTEETQYF
>.|TRBD2|TRBJ2-5|TRBV29-1
TGCAGCGTCAGACGCGGGGGGTCAGAGACCCAGTACTTC
CSVRRGGSETQYF
>few|.|TRBJ1-5|TRBV27
TGTGCCAGCAGGCGGGAGGTGGGCAATCAGCCCCAGCATTTT
CASRREVGNQPQHF
>once|TRBD1|TRBJ2-4|TRBV9
TGTGCCAGCAGCGTAGCGGCAGGGGGCTCGAACATTCAGTACTTC
CASSVAAGGSNIQYF
>.|.|TRBJ2-3|TRBV18
TGTGCCAGCTCACCACTCCCACCGGGGTCCACAGATACGCAGTATTTT
CASSPLPPGSTDTQYF
>.|.|TRBJ2-1|TRBV28
TGTGCCAGCACCTCTGCGGGAAATTACAATGAGCAGTTCTTC
CASTSAGNYNEQFF
>.|.|TRBJ2-7|TRBV5-1
TGCGCCAGCAGCTCCCGATATTACGAGCAGTACTTC
CASSSRYYEQYF
>.|.|TRBJ1-5|TRBV18
TGTGCCAGCTCGCAGTATAGGAATCCCTCTAGCAATCAGCCCCAGCATTTT
CASSQYRNPSSNQPQHF
>.|TRBD1|TRBJ2-2|TRBV10-1
TGCGCCAGCAGTGAGACGCGACAGGGGGCAGCCGGGGAGCTGTTTTTT
CASSETRQGAAGELFF
>.|.|TRBJ2-6|TRBV9
TGTGCCAGCAGCCTACCTTCTGGGGCCAACGTCCTGACTTTC
CASSLPSGANVLTF
>.|TRBD2|TRBJ2-1|TRBV7-8
TGTGCCAGCAGCTTTTATTCGGGAGGCTCCTACAATGAGCAGTTCTTC
CASSFYSGGSYNEQFF